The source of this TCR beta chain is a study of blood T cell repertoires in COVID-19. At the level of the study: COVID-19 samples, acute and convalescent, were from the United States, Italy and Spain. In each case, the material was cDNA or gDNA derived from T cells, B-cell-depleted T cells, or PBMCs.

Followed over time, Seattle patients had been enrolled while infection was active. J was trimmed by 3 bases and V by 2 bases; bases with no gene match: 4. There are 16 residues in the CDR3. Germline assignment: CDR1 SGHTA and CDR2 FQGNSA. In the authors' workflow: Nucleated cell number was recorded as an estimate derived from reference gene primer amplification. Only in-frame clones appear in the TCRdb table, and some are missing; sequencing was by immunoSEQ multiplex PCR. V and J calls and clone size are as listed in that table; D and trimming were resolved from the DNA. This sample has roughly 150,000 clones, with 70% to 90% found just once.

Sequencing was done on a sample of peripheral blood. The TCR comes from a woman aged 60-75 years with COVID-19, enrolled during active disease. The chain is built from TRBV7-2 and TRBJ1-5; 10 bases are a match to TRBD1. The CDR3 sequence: CASSLLGQGINQPQHF. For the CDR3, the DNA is TGTGCCAGCAGCTTACTGGGACAGGGGATCAATCAGCCCCAGCATTTT.